This T cell receptor beta chain was identified in a study of cytotoxic CD8 clonotypes in ibrutinib-treated CLL. Germline CDR1 SGHTA, CDR2 FQGNSA. The germline V and J ends were trimmed by 6 bases and 8 bases, with 15 bases remaining between them. There are 13 residues in the CDR3. Deep sequencing aimed at 1 in 200,000 to 1 in 1 million T cells' resolution. Here immunoSEQ multiplex PCR was the method, and the copy in TCRdb shows in-frame clones only, minus some. Of 300,000 to 350,000 clones listed, more than 65% were seen once; the top ten hold about 6.7%. This clone was detected once. This TCR was recovered from a human donor with chronic lymphocytic leukemia. The chain is built from TRBV7-2 and TRBJ2-3; D is perhaps TRBD1 (5 bases). This material consisted of PBMCs, taken before ibrutinib treatment. The CDR3 region is CASSPEAQGTQYF. Here the CDR3 DNA reads TGTGCCAGCAGTCCCGAGGCCCAGGGTACGCAGTATTTT.